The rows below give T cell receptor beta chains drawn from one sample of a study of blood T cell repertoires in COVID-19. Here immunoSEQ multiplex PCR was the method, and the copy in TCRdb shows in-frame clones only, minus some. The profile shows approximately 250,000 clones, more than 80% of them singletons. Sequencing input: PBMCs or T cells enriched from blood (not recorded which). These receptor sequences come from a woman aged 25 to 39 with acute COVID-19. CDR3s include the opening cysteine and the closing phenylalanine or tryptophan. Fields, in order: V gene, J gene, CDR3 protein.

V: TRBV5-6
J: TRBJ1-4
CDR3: CASSLYSGDEKLFF

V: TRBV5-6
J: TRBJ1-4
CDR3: CASSSGQGAREKLFF

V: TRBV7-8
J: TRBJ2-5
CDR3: CASSLIREGRETQYF

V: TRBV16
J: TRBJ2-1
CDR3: CASSQIGTGSYNEQFF

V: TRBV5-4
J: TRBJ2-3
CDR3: CASSHRGAGPLTDTQYF

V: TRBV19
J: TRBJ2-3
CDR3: CASSTILQGSDTQYF

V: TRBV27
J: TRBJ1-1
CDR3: CASSPGHLSTEAFF

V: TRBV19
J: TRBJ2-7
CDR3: CASKMTSANYEQYF

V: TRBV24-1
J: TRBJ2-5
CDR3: CATSEEGQGPETQYF

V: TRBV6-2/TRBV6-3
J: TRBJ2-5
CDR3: CASSYRRPEDRVRETQYF

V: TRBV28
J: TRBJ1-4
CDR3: CASMGQPSNEKLFF

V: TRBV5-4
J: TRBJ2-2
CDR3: CASSLVAGGTGELFF

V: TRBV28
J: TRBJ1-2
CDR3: CASSGRGVEGGYTF

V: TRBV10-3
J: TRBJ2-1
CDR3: CAAQAPGNEQFF

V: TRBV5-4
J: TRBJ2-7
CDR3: CASSFVSSYEQYF

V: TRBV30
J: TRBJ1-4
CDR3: CAWSSEAVGATNEKLFF

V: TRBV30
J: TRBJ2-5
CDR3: CAWSTGDQETQYF

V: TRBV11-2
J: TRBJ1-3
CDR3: CASSADRSGNTIYF

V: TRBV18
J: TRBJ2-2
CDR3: CASSGQGATGELFF

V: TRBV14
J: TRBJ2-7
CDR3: CASSRGVQGSYEQYF

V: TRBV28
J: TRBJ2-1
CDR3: CASMEGFNNEQFF

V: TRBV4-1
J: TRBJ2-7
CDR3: CASSQVDSDTYEQYF

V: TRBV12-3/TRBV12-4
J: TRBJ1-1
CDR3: CASSSGVSTEAFF

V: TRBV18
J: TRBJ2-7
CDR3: CASSPEGVYEQYF

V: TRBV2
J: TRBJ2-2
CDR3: CASSERGGDTGELFF

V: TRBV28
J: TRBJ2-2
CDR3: CASSSASAINTGELFF

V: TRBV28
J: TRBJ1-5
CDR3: CASSRSYQPQHF

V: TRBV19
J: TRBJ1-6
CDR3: CASSIDLYAGALSNSPLHF

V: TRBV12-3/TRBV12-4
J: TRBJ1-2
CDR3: CASSLGTGYGYTF

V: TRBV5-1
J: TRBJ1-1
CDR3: CASSLRTGENTEAFF

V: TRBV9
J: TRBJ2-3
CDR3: CASSVTPSGRGDTQYF

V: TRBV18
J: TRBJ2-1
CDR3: CASSPRGLAGGTTDEQFF

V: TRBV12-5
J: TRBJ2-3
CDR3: CASGLVPMADTQYF